This T cell receptor beta chain originates from a study of blood T cell repertoires in COVID-19. Study as a whole: PBMCs, B-cell-depleted T cells, or T cells were the source of the cDNA or gDNA that made up the material.

CDR1 SQVTM and CDR2 ANQGSEA come from the germline V gene. V was clipped by 6 bases and J by 7 bases; unmatched bases: 11. The CDR3 runs 13 residues. Generated by immunoSEQ multiplex PCR, the TCRdb table keeps only in-frame clones and is missing some. The sample carries under 95,000 clones, over 75% recorded once. The chain links TRBV29-1 to TRBJ2-7; 8 bases map to TRBD1. This clonotype originated in a woman between 65 and 79 years old with acute or convalescent COVID-19. Sequenced input: peripheral blood. The CDR3 coding sequence is TGCAGCGTACGACAGGGGCAGGGGCGGGAGCAGTACTTC. The encoded protein is CSVRQGQGREQYF.